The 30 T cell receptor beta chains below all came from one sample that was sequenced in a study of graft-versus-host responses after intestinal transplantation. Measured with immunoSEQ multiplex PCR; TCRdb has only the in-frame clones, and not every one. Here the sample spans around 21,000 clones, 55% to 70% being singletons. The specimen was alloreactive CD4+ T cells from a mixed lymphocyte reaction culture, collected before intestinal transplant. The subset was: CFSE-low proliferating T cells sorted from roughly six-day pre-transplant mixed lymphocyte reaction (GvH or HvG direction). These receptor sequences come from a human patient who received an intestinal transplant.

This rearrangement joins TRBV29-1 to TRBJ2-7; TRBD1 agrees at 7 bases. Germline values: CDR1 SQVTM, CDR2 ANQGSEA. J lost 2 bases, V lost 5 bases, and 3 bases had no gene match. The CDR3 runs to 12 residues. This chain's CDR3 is CSVSTGTYEQYF. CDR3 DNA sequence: TGCAGCGTTTCGACAGGGACCTACGAGCAGTACTTC.

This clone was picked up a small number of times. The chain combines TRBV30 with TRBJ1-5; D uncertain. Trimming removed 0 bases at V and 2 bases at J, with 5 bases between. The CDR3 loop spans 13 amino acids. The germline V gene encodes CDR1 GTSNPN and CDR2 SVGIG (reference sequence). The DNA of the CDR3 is TGTGCCTGGAGTGTACTCGGCAATCAGCCCCAGCATTTT. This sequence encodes CAWSVLGNQPQHF.

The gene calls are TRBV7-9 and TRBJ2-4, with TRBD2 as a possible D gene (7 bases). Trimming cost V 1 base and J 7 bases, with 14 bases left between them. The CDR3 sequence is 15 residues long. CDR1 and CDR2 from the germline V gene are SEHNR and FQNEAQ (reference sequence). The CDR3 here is CASSLVGGHGNIQYF. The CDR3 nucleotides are TGTGCCAGCAGCTTAGTCGGGGGGCATGGGAACATTCAGTACTTC.

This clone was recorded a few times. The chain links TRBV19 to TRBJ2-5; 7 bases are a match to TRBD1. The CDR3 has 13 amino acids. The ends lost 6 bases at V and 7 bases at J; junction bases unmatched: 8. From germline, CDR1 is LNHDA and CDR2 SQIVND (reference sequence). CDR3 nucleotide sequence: TGTGCCAGTAGGTCTACAGGGGACGCGACCCAGTACTTC. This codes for CASRSTGDATQYF.

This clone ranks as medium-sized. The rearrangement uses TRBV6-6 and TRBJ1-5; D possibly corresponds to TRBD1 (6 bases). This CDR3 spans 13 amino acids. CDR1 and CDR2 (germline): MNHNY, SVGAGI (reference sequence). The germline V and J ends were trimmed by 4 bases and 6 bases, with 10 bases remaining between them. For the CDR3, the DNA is TGTGCCAGCAGTTCGGACAGTCCTCAGCCCCAGCATTTT. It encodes CASSSDSPQPQHF.

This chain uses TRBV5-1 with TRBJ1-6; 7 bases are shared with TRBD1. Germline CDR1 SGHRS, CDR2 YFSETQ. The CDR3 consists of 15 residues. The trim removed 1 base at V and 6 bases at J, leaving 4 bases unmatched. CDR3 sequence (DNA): TGCGCCAGCAGCTTGCAGGGGGTCAGTAATTCACCCCTCCACTTT. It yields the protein CASSLQGVSNSPLHF.

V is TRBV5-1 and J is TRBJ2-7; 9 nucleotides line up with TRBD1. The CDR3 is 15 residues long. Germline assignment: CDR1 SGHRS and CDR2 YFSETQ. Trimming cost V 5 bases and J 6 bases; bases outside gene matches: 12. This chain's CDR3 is CASSRSPGQGVEQYF. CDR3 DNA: TGCGCCAGCAGTCGCAGTCCGGGACAGGGAGTCGAGCAGTACTTC.

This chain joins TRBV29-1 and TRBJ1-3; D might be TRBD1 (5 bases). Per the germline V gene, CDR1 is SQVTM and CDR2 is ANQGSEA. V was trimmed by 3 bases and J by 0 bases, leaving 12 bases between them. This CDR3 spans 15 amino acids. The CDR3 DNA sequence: TGCAGCGTTGAGGTTTGGGGGGGCTCTGGAAACACCATATATTTT. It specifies CSVEVWGGSGNTIYF.

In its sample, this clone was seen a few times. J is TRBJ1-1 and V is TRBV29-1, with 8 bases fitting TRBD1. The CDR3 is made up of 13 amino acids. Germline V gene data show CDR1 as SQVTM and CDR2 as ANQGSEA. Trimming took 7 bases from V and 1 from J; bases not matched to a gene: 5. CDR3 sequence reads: CSAWTGRNTEAFF. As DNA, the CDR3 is TGCAGCGCCTGGACAGGGCGGAACACTGAAGCTTTCTTT.

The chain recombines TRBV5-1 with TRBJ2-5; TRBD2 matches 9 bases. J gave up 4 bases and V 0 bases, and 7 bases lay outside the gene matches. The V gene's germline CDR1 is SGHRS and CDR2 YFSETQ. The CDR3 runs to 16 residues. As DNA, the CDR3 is TGCGCCAGCAGCTTGGGCCTAGCGGGGTTTCGAGAGACCCAGTACTTC. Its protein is CASSLGLAGFRETQYF.

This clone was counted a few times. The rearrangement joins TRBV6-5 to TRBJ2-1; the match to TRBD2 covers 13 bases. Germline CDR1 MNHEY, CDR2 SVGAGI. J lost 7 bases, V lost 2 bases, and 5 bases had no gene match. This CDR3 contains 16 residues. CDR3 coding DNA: TGTGCCAGCAGTTACCCCGGGACTAGCGGGACTAATGAGCAGTTCTTC. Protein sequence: CASSYPGTSGTNEQFF.

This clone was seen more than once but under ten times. Here the CDR3 DNA reads TGCGCCAGCAGCGGGACAGATGGAAACACCATATATTTT. This codes for CASSGTDGNTIYF. The V call is TRBV5-1, the J call TRBJ1-3; 7 bases map to TRBD1. The germline CDR1 and CDR2 sequences are SGHRS and YFSETQ. V shed 4 bases, J shed 3 bases, and the junction held 1 base outside the gene matches. The CDR3 runs 13 residues.

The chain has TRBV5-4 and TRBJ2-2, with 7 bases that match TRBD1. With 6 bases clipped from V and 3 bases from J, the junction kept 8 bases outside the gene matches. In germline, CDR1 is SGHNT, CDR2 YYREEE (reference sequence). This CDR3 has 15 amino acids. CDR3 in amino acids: CASTSGGWDTGELFF. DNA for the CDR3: TGTGCCAGCACATCAGGGGGTTGGGACACCGGGGAGCTGTTTTTT.

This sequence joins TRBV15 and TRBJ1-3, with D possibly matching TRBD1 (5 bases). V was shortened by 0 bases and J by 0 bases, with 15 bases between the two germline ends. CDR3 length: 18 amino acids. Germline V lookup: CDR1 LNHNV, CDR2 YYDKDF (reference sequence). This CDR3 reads CATSREVTAIFSGNTIYF. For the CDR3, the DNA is TGTGCCACCAGCAGAGAAGTGACAGCCATCTTCTCTGGAAACACCATATATTTT. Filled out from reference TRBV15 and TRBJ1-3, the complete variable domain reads DAMVIQNPRYQVTQFGKPVTLSCSQTLNHNVMYWYQQKSSQAPKLLFHYYDKDFNNEADTPDNFQSRRPNTSFCFLDIRSPGLGDTAMYLCATSREVTAIFSGNTIYFGEGSWLTVV.

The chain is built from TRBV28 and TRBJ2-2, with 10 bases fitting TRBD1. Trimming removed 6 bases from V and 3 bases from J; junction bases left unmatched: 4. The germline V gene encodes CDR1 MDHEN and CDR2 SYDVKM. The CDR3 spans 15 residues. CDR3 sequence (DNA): TGTGCCAGCAGGAGACAGGGGGCCTACACCGGGGAGCTGTTTTTT. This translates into CASRRQGAYTGELFF.

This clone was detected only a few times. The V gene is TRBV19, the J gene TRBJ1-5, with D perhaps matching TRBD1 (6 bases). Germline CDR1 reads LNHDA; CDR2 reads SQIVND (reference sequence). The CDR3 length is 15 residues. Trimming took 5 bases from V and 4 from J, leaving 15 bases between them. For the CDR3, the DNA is TGTGCCAGTAGTGCTTCGGGGCAGGGGAATCAGCCCCAGCATTTT. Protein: CASSASGQGNQPQHF.

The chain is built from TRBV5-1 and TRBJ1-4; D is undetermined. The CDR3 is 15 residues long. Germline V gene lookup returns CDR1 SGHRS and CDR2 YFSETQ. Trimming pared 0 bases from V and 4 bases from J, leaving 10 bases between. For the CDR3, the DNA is TGCGCCAGCAGCTTGGCGTCACTGATTAATGAAAAACTGTTTTTT. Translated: CASSLASLINEKLFF. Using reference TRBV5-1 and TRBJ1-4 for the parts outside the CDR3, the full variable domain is KAGVTQTPRYLIKTRGQQVTLSCSPISGHRSVSWYQQTPGQGLQFLFEYFSETQRNKGNFPGRFSGRQFSNSRSEMNVSTLELGDSALYLCASSLASLINEKLFFGSGTQLSVL.

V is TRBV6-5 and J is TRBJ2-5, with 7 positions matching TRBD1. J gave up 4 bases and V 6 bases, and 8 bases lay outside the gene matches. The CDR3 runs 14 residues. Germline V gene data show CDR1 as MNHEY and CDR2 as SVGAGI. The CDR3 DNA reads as TGTGCCAGCAGGCCGGGACAGCCCCGAGAGACCCAGTACTTC. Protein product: CASRPGQPRETQYF.

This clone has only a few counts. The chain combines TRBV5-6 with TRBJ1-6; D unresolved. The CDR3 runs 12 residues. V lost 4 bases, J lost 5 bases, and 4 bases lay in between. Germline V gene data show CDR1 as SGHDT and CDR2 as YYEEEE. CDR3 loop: CASSRDNSPLHF. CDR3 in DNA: TGTGCCAGCAGCCGAGATAATTCACCCCTCCACTTT. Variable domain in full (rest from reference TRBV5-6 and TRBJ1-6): DAGVTQSPTHLIKTRGQQVTLRCSPKSGHDTVSWYQQALGQGPQFIFQYYEEEERQRGNFPDRFSGHQFPNYSSELNVNALLLGDSALYLCASSRDNSPLHFGNGTRLTVT.

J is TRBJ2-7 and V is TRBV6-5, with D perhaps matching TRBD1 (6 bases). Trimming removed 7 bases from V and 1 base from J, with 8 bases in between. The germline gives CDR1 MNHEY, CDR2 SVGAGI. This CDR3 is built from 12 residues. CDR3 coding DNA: TGTGCCAGCACGGACAGTTCCTACGAGCAGTACTTC. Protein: CASTDSSYEQYF.

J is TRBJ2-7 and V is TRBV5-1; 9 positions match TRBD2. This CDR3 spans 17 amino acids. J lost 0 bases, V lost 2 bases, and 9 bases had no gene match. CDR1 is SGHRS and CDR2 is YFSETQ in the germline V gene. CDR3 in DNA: TGCGCCAGCAGCTTAAATTTCCTAGCGGGGATCTCCTACGAGCAGTACTTC. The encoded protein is CASSLNFLAGISYEQYF.

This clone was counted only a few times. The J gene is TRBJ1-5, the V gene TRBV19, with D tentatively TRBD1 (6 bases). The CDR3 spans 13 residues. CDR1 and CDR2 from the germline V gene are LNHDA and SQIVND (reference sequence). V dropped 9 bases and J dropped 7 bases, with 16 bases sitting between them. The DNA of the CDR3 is TGTGCCAGCAGGGCGGGGGGCAGACAGCCCCAGCATTTT. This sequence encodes CASRAGGRQPQHF.

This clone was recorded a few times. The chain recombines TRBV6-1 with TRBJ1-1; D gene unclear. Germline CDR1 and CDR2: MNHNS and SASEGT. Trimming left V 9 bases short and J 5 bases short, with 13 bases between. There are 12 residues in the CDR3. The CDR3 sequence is CASRTYGTEAFF. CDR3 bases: TGTGCCAGTCGGACTTATGGGACTGAAGCTTTCTTT.

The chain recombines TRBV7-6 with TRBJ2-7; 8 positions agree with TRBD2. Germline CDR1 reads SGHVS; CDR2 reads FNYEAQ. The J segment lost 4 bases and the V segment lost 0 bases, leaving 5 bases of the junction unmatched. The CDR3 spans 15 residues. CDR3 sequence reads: CASSLAAGGFYEQYF. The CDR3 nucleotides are TGTGCCAGCAGCTTAGCGGCGGGGGGATTTTACGAGCAGTACTTC.

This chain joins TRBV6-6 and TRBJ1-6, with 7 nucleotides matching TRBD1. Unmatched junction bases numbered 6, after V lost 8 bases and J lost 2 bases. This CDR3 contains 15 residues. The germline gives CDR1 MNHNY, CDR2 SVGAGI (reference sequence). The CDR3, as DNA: TGTGCCAGCCACTTCAGGGGGGCCTATAATTCACCCCTCCACTTT. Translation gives CASHFRGAYNSPLHF.

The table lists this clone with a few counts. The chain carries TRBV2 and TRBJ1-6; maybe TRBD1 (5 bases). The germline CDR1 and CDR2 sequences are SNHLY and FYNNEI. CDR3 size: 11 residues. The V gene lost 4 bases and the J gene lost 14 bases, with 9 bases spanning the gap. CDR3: CASSVWGALHF. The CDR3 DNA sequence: TGTGCCAGCAGTGTTTGGGGGGCCCTCCACTTT. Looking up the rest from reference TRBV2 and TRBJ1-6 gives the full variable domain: EPEVTQTPSHQVTQMGQEVILRCVPISNHLYFYWYRQILGQKVEFLVSFYNNEISEKSEIFDDQFSVERPDGSNFTLKIRSTKLEDSAMYFCASSVWGALHFGNGTRLTVT.

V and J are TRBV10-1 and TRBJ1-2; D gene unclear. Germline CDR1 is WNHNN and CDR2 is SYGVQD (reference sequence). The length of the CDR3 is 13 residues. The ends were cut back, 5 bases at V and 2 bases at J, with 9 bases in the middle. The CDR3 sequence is CASSPSLNYGYTF. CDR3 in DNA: TGCGCCAGCAGTCCGAGTCTGAACTATGGCTACACCTTC.

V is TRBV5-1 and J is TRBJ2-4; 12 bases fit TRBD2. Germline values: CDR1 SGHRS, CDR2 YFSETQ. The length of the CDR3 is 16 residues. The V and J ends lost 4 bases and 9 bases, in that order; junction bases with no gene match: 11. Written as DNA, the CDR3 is TGCGCCAGCAGCGACCCTAGACTAGCGGGGGTGGGCATTCAGTACTTC. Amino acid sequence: CASSDPRLAGVGIQYF.

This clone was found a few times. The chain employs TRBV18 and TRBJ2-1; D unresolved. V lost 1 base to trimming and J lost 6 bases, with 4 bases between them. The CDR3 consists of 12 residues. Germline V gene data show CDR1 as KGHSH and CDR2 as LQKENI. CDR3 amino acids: CASSPRPNEQFF. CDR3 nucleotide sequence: TGTGCCAGCTCACCACGGCCCAATGAGCAGTTCTTC.

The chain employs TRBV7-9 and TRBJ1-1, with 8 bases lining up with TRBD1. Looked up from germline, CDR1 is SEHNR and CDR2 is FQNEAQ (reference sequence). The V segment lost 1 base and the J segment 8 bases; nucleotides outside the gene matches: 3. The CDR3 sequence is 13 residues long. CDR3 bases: TGTGCCAGCAGCTTAGTTGGGACAGGAGAAGCTTTCTTT. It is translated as CASSLVGTGEAFF.